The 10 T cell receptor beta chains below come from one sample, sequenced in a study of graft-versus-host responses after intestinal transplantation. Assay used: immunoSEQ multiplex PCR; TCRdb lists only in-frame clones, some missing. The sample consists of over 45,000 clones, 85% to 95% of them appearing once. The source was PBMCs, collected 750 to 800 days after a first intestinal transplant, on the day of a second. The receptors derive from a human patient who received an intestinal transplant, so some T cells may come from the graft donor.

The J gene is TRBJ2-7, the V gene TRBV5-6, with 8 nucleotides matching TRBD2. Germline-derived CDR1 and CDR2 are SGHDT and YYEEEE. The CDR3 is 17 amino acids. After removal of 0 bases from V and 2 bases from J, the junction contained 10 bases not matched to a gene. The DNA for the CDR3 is TGTGCCAGCAGCTTGGCGCAACTAGCGGCTACAACCTACGAGCAGTACTTC. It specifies CASSLAQLAATTYEQYF.

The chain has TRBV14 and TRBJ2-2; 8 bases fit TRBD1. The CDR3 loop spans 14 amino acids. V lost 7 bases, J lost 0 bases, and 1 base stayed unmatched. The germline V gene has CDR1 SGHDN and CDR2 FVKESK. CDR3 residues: CASTTGANTGELFF. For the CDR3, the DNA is TGTGCCAGCACGACAGGGGCGAACACCGGGGAGCTGTTTTTT. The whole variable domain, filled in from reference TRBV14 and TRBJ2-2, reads EAGVTQFPSHSVIEKGQTVTLRCDPISGHDNLYWYRRVMGKEIKFLLHFVKESKQDESGMPNNRFLAERTGGTYSTLKVQPAELEDSGVYFCASTTGANTGELFFGEGSRLTVL.

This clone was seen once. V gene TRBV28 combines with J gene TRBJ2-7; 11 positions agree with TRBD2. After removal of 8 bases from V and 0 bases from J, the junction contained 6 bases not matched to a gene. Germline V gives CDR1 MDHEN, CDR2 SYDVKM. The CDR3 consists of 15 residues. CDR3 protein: CASSHGLAGSYEQYF. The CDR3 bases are TGTGCCAGCTCTCACGGACTAGCGGGCTCCTACGAGCAGTACTTC.

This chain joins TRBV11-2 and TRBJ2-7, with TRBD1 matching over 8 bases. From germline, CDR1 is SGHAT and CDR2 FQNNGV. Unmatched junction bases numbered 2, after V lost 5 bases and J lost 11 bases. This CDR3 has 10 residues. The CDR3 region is CASSPGQEYF. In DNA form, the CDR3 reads TGTGCCAGCAGCCCGGGACAGGAGTACTTC.

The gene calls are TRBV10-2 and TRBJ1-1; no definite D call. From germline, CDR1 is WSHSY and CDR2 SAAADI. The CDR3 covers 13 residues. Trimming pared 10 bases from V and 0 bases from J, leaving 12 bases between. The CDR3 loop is CATGEVMNTEAFF. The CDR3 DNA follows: TGCGCCACCGGTGAAGTCATGAACACTGAAGCTTTCTTT.

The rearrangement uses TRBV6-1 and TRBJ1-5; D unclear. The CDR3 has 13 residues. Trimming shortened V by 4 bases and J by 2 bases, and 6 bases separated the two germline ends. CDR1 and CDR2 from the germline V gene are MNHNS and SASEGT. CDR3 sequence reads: CASSVGGNQPQHF. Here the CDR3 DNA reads TGTGCCAGCAGTGTTGGAGGCAATCAGCCCCAGCATTTT.

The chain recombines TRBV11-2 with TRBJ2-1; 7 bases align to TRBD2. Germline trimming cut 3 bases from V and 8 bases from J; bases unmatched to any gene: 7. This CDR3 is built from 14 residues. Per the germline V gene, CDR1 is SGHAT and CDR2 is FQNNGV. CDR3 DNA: TGTGCCAGCAGCTTGGGCGGCGGGAGCTATGAGCAGTTCTTC. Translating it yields CASSLGGGSYEQFF.

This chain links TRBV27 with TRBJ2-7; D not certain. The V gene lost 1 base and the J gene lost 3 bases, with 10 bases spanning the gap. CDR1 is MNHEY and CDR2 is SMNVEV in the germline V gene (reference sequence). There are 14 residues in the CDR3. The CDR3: CASSLFTDHYEQYF. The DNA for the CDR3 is TGTGCCAGCAGTTTATTTACAGACCACTACGAGCAGTACTTC.

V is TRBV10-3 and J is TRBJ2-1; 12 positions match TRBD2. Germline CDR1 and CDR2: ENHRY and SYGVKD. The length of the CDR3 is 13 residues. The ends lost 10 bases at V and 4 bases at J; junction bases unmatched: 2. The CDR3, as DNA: TGTGCCACCGGACTAGCGGGGTACAATGAGCAGTTCTTC. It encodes CATGLAGYNEQFF.

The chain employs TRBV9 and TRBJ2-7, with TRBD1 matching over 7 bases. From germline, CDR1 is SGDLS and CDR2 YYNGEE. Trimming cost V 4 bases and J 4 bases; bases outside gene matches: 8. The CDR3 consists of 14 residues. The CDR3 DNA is TGTGCCAGCAGCCCGGGACAGAGACCGTACGAGCAGTACTTC. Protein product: CASSPGQRPYEQYF. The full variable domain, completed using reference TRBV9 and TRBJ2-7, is DSGVTQTPKHLITATGQRVTLRCSPRSGDLSVYWYQQSLDQGLQFLIQYYNGEERAKGNILERFSAQQFPDLHSELNLSSLELGDSALYFCASSPGQRPYEQYFGPGTRLTVT.